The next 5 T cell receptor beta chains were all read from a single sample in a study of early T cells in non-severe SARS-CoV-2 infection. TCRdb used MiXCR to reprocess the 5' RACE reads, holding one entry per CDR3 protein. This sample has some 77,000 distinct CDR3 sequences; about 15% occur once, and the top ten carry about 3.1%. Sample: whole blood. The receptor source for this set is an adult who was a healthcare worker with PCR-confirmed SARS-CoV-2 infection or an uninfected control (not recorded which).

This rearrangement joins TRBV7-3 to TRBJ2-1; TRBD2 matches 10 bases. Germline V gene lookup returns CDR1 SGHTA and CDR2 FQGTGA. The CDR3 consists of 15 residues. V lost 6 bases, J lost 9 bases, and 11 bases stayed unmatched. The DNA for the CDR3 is TGTGCCAGCAGAAAAATAGCGGGAGGATTCGGTGAGCAGTTCTTC. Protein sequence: CASRKIAGGFGEQFF.

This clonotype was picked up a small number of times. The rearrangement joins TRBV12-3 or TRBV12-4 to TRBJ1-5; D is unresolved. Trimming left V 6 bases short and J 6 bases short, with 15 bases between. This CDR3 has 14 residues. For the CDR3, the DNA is TGTGCCAGCAGCAACCGGAGTTTGGGTCAGCCCCAGCATTTT. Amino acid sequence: CASSNRSLGQPQHF.

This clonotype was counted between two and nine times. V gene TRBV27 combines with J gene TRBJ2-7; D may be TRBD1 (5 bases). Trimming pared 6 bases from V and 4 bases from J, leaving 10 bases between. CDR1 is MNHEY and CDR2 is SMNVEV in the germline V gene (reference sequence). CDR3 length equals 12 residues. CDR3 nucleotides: TGTGCCAGCAGCTCCCAGGGTTACGAGCAGTACTTC. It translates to CASSSQGYEQYF.

DNA for the CDR3: TGTGCTAGTGGTTTGGCCCAGGGGGGGACTTACAATGAGCAGTTCTTC. This encodes CASGLAQGGTYNEQFF. The chain is built from TRBV12-5 and TRBJ2-1; tentatively, D is TRBD1 or TRBD2 (7 bases each). V lost 1 base and J lost 4, with 14 bases in between. The CDR3 loop spans 16 amino acids. The germline CDR1 and CDR2 sequences are LGHNT and FRNRAP.

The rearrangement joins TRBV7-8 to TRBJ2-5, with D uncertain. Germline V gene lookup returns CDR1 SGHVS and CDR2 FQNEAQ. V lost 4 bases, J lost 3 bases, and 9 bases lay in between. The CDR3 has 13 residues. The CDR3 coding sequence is TGTGCCAGCAGCTATCCAAAAAAAGAGACCCAGTACTTC. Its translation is CASSYPKKETQYF.